These 25 T cell receptor beta chains were sequenced from one sample in a study of post-analysis software for immune sequencing data. No antigen has been assigned to these receptors. Each TCR beta cDNA library carried unique molecular identifiers. TCRdb fed the PCR reads into MiXCR, producing one record per CDR3 protein. The data contain about 460,000 distinct CDR3 sequences, over 35% of them singletons. Broader study findings: Roughly five TRBV segments appeared more often in patients than in controls, and TRBV5-6, TRBV5-1 and TRBV20-1 were among these.

Sample: blood. The receptor source for this set is a girl under 18 with multiple sclerosis.

The CDR3 nucleotides are TGTGCCAGCAGTCCTAACCTCTGGACAGGGGGAGGTAATGAGCAGTTCTTC. Protein sequence: CASSPNLWTGGGNEQFF. The chain joins TRBV2 to TRBJ2-1, with 10 bases identical to TRBD1. With 5 bases clipped from V and 7 bases from J, the junction kept 14 bases outside the gene matches. The germline gives CDR1 SNHLY, CDR2 FYNNEI. The length of the CDR3 is 17 residues.

The chain couples TRBV7-2 to TRBJ1-1; D gene uncertain. The CDR3 spans 13 residues. V dropped 4 bases and J dropped 6 bases, with 12 bases sitting between them. Germline V lookup: CDR1 SGHTA, CDR2 FQGNSA. In DNA, the CDR3 is TGTGCCAGCAGCTCCATTGGGAGCGCTGAAGCTTTCTTT. It encodes CASSSIGSAEAFF.

The chain has TRBV7-9 and TRBJ2-1; weak D call: TRBD2 (6 bases). Germline assignment: CDR1 SEHNR and CDR2 FQNEAQ (reference sequence). Trimming removed 0 bases at V and 6 bases at J, with 9 bases between. This CDR3 is built from 14 residues. This chain's CDR3 is CASSLAGTRNEQFF. CDR3 coding DNA: TGTGCCAGCAGCTTAGCTGGGACTCGCAATGAGCAGTTCTTC.

Concerning this clonotype: A junction boundary mismatches the germline segment, possibly from a read error. This chain connects TRBV6-2 or TRBV6-3 to TRBJ2-6, with 7 bases fitting TRBD1. Germline assignment: CDR1 MNHEY and CDR2 SVGEGT. The CDR3 loop spans 15 amino acids. CDR3 sequence: CASSRGGSGANILTF. The CDR3 DNA follows: TGTGCCAGCAGCCGAGGGGGCTCTGGGGCCAACATCCTGACTTTC.

This clonotype was detected once. V and J are TRBV12-5 and TRBJ2-1, with D possibly matching TRBD1 (5 bases). Germline V lookup: CDR1 LGHNT, CDR2 FRNRAP. V was pared by 1 base and J by 0 bases, with 10 bases between. There are 16 residues in the CDR3. CDR3 bases: TGTGCTAGTGGTTTGGGGGGTCAGGGCTCCTACAATGAGCAGTTCTTC. Translating it yields CASGLGGQGSYNEQFF.

The chain joins TRBV11-2 to TRBJ1-2, with D maybe TRBD1 (6 bases). Germline V gives CDR1 SGHAT, CDR2 FQNNGV. Trimming removed 5 bases at V and 8 bases at J, with 21 bases between. The CDR3 totals 15 residues. The CDR3, as DNA: TGTGCCAGCAGCAAAACCCCGGACAGCCTGAGGGGCTACACCTTC. Translated: CASSKTPDSLRGYTF. Full variable domain (missing parts from reference TRBV11-2 and TRBJ1-2): EAGVAQSPRYKIIEKRQSVAFWCNPISGHATLYWYQQILGQGPKLLIQFQNNGVVDDSQLPKDRFSAERLKGVDSTLKIQPAKLEDSAVYLCASSKTPDSLRGYTFGSGTRLTVV.

In its sample, this clonotype was seen a few times. The rearrangement uses TRBV27 and TRBJ2-4; D possibly corresponds to TRBD2 (5 bases). Germline-derived CDR1 and CDR2 are MNHEY and SMNVEV (reference sequence). V was clipped by 6 bases and J by 1 base, with 13 bases between them. The CDR3 has 15 residues. As DNA, the CDR3 is TGTGCCAGCAGAGATGGGAGAGGGGCCAAAAACATTCAGTACTTC. This encodes CASRDGRGAKNIQYF.

This clonotype came up a few times. Here the CDR3 DNA reads TGTGCCAGCAGCCAGAACTTGGGACAGGGGAGTATGCAGTACTTC. Amino acid sequence: CASSQNLGQGSMQYF. J is TRBJ2-7 and V is TRBV7-9; 10 nucleotides match TRBD1. V gave up 5 bases and J gave up 9 bases; unmatched junction bases: 13. Germline V gene sequence: CDR1 SEHNR, CDR2 FQNEAQ (reference sequence). This CDR3 has 15 residues.

This sequence joins TRBV7-8 and TRBJ1-5, with D unclear. In germline, CDR1 is SGHVS, CDR2 FQNEAQ. The CDR3 contains 15 residues. The V end lost 5 bases, the J end lost 7 bases, and 18 bases lay between the germline ends. The CDR3 protein is CASSLKRTGPQPQHF. In DNA form, the CDR3 reads TGTGCCAGCAGCCTTAAAAGGACGGGCCCGCAGCCCCAGCATTTT.

In this sample, this clonotype turned up a few times. V is TRBV5-1 and J is TRBJ2-3, with TRBD1 identical over 7 bases. The germline gives CDR1 SGHRS, CDR2 YFSETQ. This CDR3 is 16 amino acids long. V lost 4 bases and J lost 1; bases outside the gene matches: 9. For the CDR3, the DNA is TGCGCCAGCAGCCCCGCCGGGACAGTCGGCACAGATACGCAGTATTTT. It codes for CASSPAGTVGTDTQYF.

This clonotype was observed a few times. The chain combines TRBV7-9 with TRBJ2-5; D is perhaps TRBD1 or TRBD2 (6 bases each). The germline gives CDR1 SEHNR, CDR2 FQNEAQ (reference sequence). CDR3 length: 15 amino acids. V was pared by 7 bases and J by 1 base, with 16 bases between. CDR3 in DNA: TGTGCCAGCAAGACGACAGGAGGGTTCCAAGAGACCCAGTACTTC. Its protein product is CASKTTGGFQETQYF.

The chain has TRBV27 and TRBJ2-7; TRBD2 matches 7 bases. V lost 6 bases, J lost 2 bases, and 13 bases stayed unmatched. CDR1 and CDR2 (germline): MNHEY, SMNVEV (reference sequence). The CDR3 is made up of 16 amino acids. CDR3 region: CASSRPASGETYEQYF. DNA for the CDR3: TGTGCCAGCAGCCGCCCGGCTAGCGGAGAAACCTACGAGCAGTACTTC.

The genes are TRBV28 and TRBJ2-7, with a possible D match to TRBD2 (6 bases). There are 14 residues in the CDR3. V was cut by 8 bases and J by 1 base, with 15 bases left in between. Germline CDR1 and CDR2: MDHEN and SYDVKM. The CDR3 protein is CASSLAGWSYEQYF. The CDR3 DNA follows: TGTGCCAGCTCCCTCGCGGGATGGTCCTACGAGCAGTACTTC.

The V call is TRBV2, the J call TRBJ2-7; no reliable D call. The germline V gene encodes CDR1 SNHLY and CDR2 FYNNEI. The CDR3 runs to 13 residues. V lost 5 bases and J 3 bases, leaving 11 bases between the germline ends. In DNA, the CDR3 is TGTGCCAGCAGTAGAGCTATCCTCTACGAGCAGTACTTC. Translating it yields CASSRAILYEQYF.

The chain joins TRBV4-1 to TRBJ2-7; D uncertain. The V gene lost 0 bases and the J gene lost 0 bases, with 9 bases spanning the gap. The CDR3 covers 15 residues. Germline assignment: CDR1 MGHRA and CDR2 YSYEKL. The CDR3 bases are TGCGCCAGCAGCCAAGAGCAGGCCAGCTCCTACGAGCAGTACTTC. Translating gives CASSQEQASSYEQYF.

This clonotype has a handful of counts. This rearrangement joins TRBV5-1 to TRBJ2-7, with D perhaps TRBD1 (5 bases). Trimming cost V 0 bases and J 0 bases, with 13 bases left between them. Germline CDR1 SGHRS, CDR2 YFSETQ. This CDR3 spans 16 amino acids. The CDR3 DNA reads TGCGCCAGCAGCTTGGCACTCTTTGGGGCCTCCTACGAGCAGTACTTC. It encodes CASSLALFGASYEQYF. Based on the CDR3 plus reference TRBV5-1 and TRBJ2-7, the full variable domain is KAGVTQTPRYLIKTRGQQVTLSCSPISGHRSVSWYQQTPGQGLQFLFEYFSETQRNKGNFPGRFSGRQFSNSRSEMNVSTLELGDSALYLCASSLALFGASYEQYFGPGTRLTVT.

V usage is TRBV4-1 and J usage is TRBJ2-1; D not resolved. Germline lookup yields CDR1 MGHRA and CDR2 YSYEKL. Trimming removed 1 base at V and 5 bases at J, with 6 bases between. CDR3 length: 13 amino acids. DNA for the CDR3: TGCGCCAGCAGCCAAGTGGATGACAATGAGCAGTTCTTC. It translates to CASSQVDDNEQFF.

This clonotype was seen only a few times. The chain employs TRBV12-3 or TRBV12-4 and TRBJ1-1; D is undetermined. V was pared by 7 bases and J by 0 bases, with 12 bases between. This CDR3 contains 14 residues. CDR3 sequence reads: CASTLTAMNTEAFF. The CDR3, as DNA: TGTGCCAGCACCTTAACAGCAATGAACACTGAAGCTTTCTTT.

CDR3: CASSADRATDTQYF. In nucleotides, the CDR3 is TGTGCCAGCAGCGCCGACAGGGCCACAGATACGCAGTATTTT. The chain couples TRBV7-2 to TRBJ2-3; TRBD1 agrees at 7 bases. Germline CDR1 SGHTA, CDR2 FQGNSA. CDR3 length: 14 amino acids. With 5 bases clipped from V and 2 bases from J, the junction kept 4 bases outside the gene matches.

In its sample, this clonotype was seen a few times. This chain links TRBV7-2 with TRBJ1-1; D is perhaps TRBD1 (5 bases). V was clipped by 5 bases and J by 6 bases, with 19 bases between them. The CDR3 is 15 amino acids. CDR1 and CDR2 from the germline V gene are SGHTA and FQGNSA. This CDR3 is CASSPRSGEGSEAFF. As DNA, the CDR3 is TGTGCCAGCAGCCCTCGCTCTGGGGAGGGGTCTGAAGCTTTCTTT. Looking up the rest from reference TRBV7-2 and TRBJ1-1 gives the full variable domain: GAGVSQSPSNKVTEKGKDVELRCDPISGHTALYWYRQSLGQGLEFLIYFQGNSAPDKSGLPSDRFSAERTGGSVSTLTIQRTQQEDSAVYLCASSPRSGEGSEAFFGQGTRLTVV.

The V call is TRBV15, the J call TRBJ1-5; D remains unclear. Trimming stripped 0 bases from V and 2 bases from J, with 11 bases between. CDR3 length: 16 residues. CDR1 and CDR2 from the germline V gene are LNHNV and YYDKDF (reference sequence). The CDR3 nucleotides are TGTGCCACCAGCAGAGATCTGAGTCGCGGCAATCAGCCCCAGCATTTT. The encoded protein is CATSRDLSRGNQPQHF.

The chain employs TRBV7-9 and TRBJ2-7; D is ambiguous. This CDR3 contains 15 residues. Germline CDR1 reads SEHNR; CDR2 reads FQNEAQ (reference sequence). V gave up 1 base and J gave up 1 base, with 11 bases separating them. The CDR3 bases are TGTGCCAGCAGCTTAGGGGCCCTTGTTTCCTACGAGCAGTACTTC. It encodes CASSLGALVSYEQYF.

This clonotype was seen more than once but under ten times. The rearrangement uses TRBV7-9 and TRBJ2-5; the D gene is possibly TRBD1 (5 bases). The length of the CDR3 is 15 residues. V lost 5 bases and J lost 1, with 14 bases in between. Germline CDR1 SEHNR, CDR2 FQNEAQ (reference sequence). The CDR3 sequence is CASSRATGIQETQYF. The CDR3 bases are TGTGCCAGCAGCCGCGCCACAGGAATCCAAGAGACCCAGTACTTC. The variable domain in full, completed from reference TRBV7-9 and TRBJ2-5, reads DTGVSQNPRHKITKRGQNVTFRCDPISEHNRLYWYRQTLGQGPEFLTYFQNEAQLEKSRLLSDRFSAERPKGSFSTLEIQRTEQGDSAMYLCASSRATGIQETQYFGPGTRLLVL.

This clonotype appeared once. The genes are TRBV6-5 and TRBJ2-7, with a weak D call TRBD2 (6 bases). Trimming shortened V by 7 bases and J by 3 bases, and 19 bases separated the two germline ends. This CDR3 is built from 15 residues. Germline V gene sequence: CDR1 MNHEY, CDR2 SVGAGI. DNA of the CDR3: TGTGCCAGCACCAGGACTAAGACTGGTATCTACGAGCAGTACTTC. It is translated as CASTRTKTGIYEQYF.

This clonotype came up a few times. The chain couples TRBV7-6 to TRBJ2-1, with 9 bases identical to TRBD1. The CDR3 sequence is 16 residues long. The V and J ends lost 0 bases and 1 base, in that order; junction bases with no gene match: 1. Germline values: CDR1 SGHVS, CDR2 FNYEAQ. CDR3 protein: CASSLADRGSYNEQFF. The CDR3 DNA reads TGTGCCAGCAGCTTAGCGGACAGGGGATCCTACAATGAGCAGTTCTTC.